These 12 T cell receptor beta chains originate from one sample sequenced in a study of T cell repertoires in cytomegalovirus infection (dated by TCRdb to between 2017 and 2020). Data came from an Illumina HiSeq 1500. Using fastp at Q25 and MiXCR, TCRdb reprocessed the public reads and kept productive beta chains. CDR3 protein duplicates are merged, each entry listing the most common genes and DNA. The sample has about 680,000 distinct CDR3 sequences on record, 24% of them singletons. The top ten hold 8% of the sample. Sequences were obtained from CD8+ T cells from PBMCs. The receptors originated from a human donor in good health (CMV status not recorded). Some clones in this sample may be carry-over from other donors' samples.

Concerning this clonotype itself: This may come from a read error, since a much larger clone is one base off. The chain is built from TRBV6-1 and TRBJ1-2; TRBD1 agrees at 7 bases. The germline gives CDR1 MNHNS, CDR2 SASEGT. The CDR3 length is 13 residues. The CDR3 sequence: CVSSGDSSSGYTF. Here the CDR3 DNA reads TGTGTCAGCAGTGGGGACAGTTCCAGTGGCTACACCTTC.

This clonotype was observed a few times. In DNA, the CDR3 is TGTGCCAGCAGCCCATCATCGAACACTGAAGCTTTCTTT. It specifies CASSPSSNTEAFF. This chain links TRBV7-4 with TRBJ1-1; D uncertain. The CDR3 runs 13 residues. Germline V lookup: CDR1 SGHVT, CDR2 SQSDAQ. Trimming removed 5 bases from V and 1 base from J, with 8 bases in between. Full variable domain (remainder filled in from reference TRBV7-4 and TRBJ1-1): GAGVSQSPRYKVAKRGRDVALRCDSISGHVTLYWYRQTLGQGSEVLTYSQSDAQRDKSGRPSGRFSAERPERSVSTLKIQRTEQGDSAVYLCASSPSSNTEAFFGQGTRLTVV.

The V and J genes are TRBV4-2 and TRBJ2-1; D is possibly TRBD2 (5 bases). Per the germline V gene, CDR1 is LGHNA and CDR2 is YNFKEQ. The CDR3 covers 15 residues. Between the trimmed V and J ends, which lost 1 base and 6 bases, there was a span of 13 bases. CDR3 loop: CASSQGPSAGNEQFF. DNA for the CDR3: TGTGCCAGCAGCCAAGGTCCCAGCGCGGGCAATGAGCAGTTCTTC.

The V call is TRBV12-3 or TRBV12-4, the J call TRBJ2-7, with D possibly matching TRBD2 (6 bases). Trimming removed 4 bases at V and 2 bases at J, with 21 bases between. CDR3 size: 17 residues. The CDR3 region has the DNA TGTGCCAGCAGTTGGGGTAATCCGGCGGGGAATCCCTACGAGCAGTACTTC. It encodes CASSWGNPAGNPYEQYF.

This sequence joins TRBV27 and TRBJ2-2, with unresolved D. The CDR3 sequence is 14 residues long. Germline loops: CDR1 MNHEY, CDR2 SMNVEV (reference sequence). V lost 3 bases, J lost 7 bases, and 12 bases lay in between. CDR3 DNA sequence: TGTGCCAGCAGTTTCGGGCGGCTGGACGGGGAGCTGTTTTTT. It is translated as CASSFGRLDGELFF.

The chain carries TRBV7-2 and TRBJ1-4; a weak D match, TRBD1 (5 bases). With 6 bases removed from V and 6 bases from J, the gap between germline ends came to 17 bases. Germline CDR1 and CDR2: SGHTA and FQGNSA. The CDR3 totals 15 residues. The CDR3 DNA sequence: TGTACCAGCAGTTCAACTAGGGGACTAGATGAAAAACTGTTTTTT. Protein product: CTSSSTRGLDEKLFF.

This clonotype was recorded many times. CDR3 protein: CASSPRYGSGTDTQYF. In DNA form, the CDR3 reads TGTGCCAGCAGCCCCCGGTACGGGTCGGGCACAGATACGCAGTATTTT. This chain links TRBV7-9 with TRBJ2-3; D ambiguous. This CDR3 region has 16 residues. Germline-derived CDR1 and CDR2 are SEHNR and FQNEAQ (reference sequence). V shed 5 bases and J shed 1 base, with 16 bases lying between them.

The J gene is TRBJ2-2, the V gene TRBV6-6, with 9 nucleotides matching TRBD1. V lost 2 bases and J lost 1; bases outside the gene matches: 8. The CDR3 has 18 amino acids. Germline loops: CDR1 MNHNY, CDR2 SVGAGI (reference sequence). The CDR3 DNA reads TGTGCCAGCAGTTACAACAGGGGGCTCCCCCTGAACACCGGGGAGCTGTTTTTT. This codes for CASSYNRGLPLNTGELFF.

The chain has TRBV27 and TRBJ1-5; 9 nucleotides match TRBD1. The CDR3 is 14 amino acids. Looked up from germline, CDR1 is MNHEY and CDR2 is SMNVEV (reference sequence). Trimming at V came to 6 bases and at J to 6 bases, leaving 6 bases not matched to a gene. CDR3 in amino acids: CASSPGQGGQPQHF. For the CDR3, the DNA is TGTGCCAGCAGCCCGGGACAGGGTGGTCAGCCCCAGCATTTT.

This clonotype was counted only a few times. The chain couples TRBV20-1 to TRBJ2-7; no clear D. This CDR3 contains 13 residues. The germline V and J ends were trimmed by 0 bases and 3 bases, with 9 bases remaining between them. Germline assignment: CDR1 DFQATT and CDR2 SNEGSKA (reference sequence). The CDR3 DNA reads as TGCAGTGCTAGAGATATTGAGAACTACGAGCAGTACGTC. Protein sequence: CSARDIENYEQYV.

The table lists this clonotype with many counts. The genes are TRBV7-6 and TRBJ2-5; D is undetermined. In germline, CDR1 is SGHVS, CDR2 FNYEAQ. Between the trimmed V and J ends, which lost 0 bases and 4 bases, there was a span of 6 bases. The CDR3 runs to 13 residues. The CDR3 DNA reads TGTGCCAGCAGCTTAGCGTGGGGAGAGACCCAGTACTTC. Its protein product is CASSLAWGETQYF.

The gene calls are TRBV29-1 and TRBJ1-2; 8 nucleotides agree with TRBD1. The germline gives CDR1 SQVTM, CDR2 ANQGSEA. With V trimmed by 5 bases and J by 7 bases, 6 bases remained unmatched. This CDR3 is 12 amino acids long. In DNA, the CDR3 is TGCAGCGTTAAGGACAGGGAAATTGGCTACACCTTC. Its translation: CSVKDREIGYTF.